This entry lists 25 T cell receptor beta chains sequenced from one sample in a study of blood T cell repertoires in COVID-19. Only in-frame clones appear in the TCRdb table, and some are missing; sequencing was by immunoSEQ multiplex PCR. The data hold hundreds of thousands of clones, with around 89% observed a single time. The source material was peripheral blood. Receptor source: a woman under 40 with acute or convalescent COVID-19.

The J gene is TRBJ1-1, the V gene TRBV9; 9 bases align to TRBD1. CDR1 is SGDLS, CDR2 YYNGEE, per germline. The J segment lost 4 bases and the V segment lost 4 bases, leaving 14 bases of the junction unmatched. This CDR3 is 17 amino acids long. In DNA, the CDR3 is TGTGCCAGCAGCCCATCGGGACAGGGCGCAAGAGGCACTGAAGCTTTCTTT. Translating it yields CASSPSGQGARGTEAFF.

The chain links TRBV24-1 to TRBJ1-4; TRBD1 aligns across 7 bases. The V and J ends lost 8 bases and 6 bases, in that order; junction bases with no gene match: 11. The CDR3 contains 15 residues. From germline, CDR1 is KGHDR and CDR2 SFDVKD. CDR3 DNA sequence: TGTGCCACCAATTCAGGGGACAGAGGCGATGAAAAACTGTTTTTT. Translated, it gives CATNSGDRGDEKLFF.

The CDR3 loop is CASSGTGFEKLFF. DNA of the CDR3: TGTGCCAGCAGCGGGACAGGGTTTGAAAAACTGTTTTTT. This chain uses TRBV12-3 or TRBV12-4 with TRBJ1-4; 9 nucleotides align to TRBD1. With 6 bases clipped from V and 7 bases from J, the junction kept 3 bases outside the gene matches. The CDR3 covers 13 residues.

This clone was picked up one time. V is TRBV5-4 and J is TRBJ1-2; D perhaps matches TRBD1 (6 bases). The CDR3 spans 13 residues. The V end lost 6 bases, the J end lost 5 bases, and 14 bases lay between the germline ends. From germline, CDR1 is SGHNT and CDR2 YYREEE (reference sequence). The CDR3, as DNA: TGTGCCAGCACCTCACAGGGTCCGTATGGCTACACCTTC. Translation gives CASTSQGPYGYTF.

The chain recombines TRBV5-1 with TRBJ1-2, with a tentative D call TRBD1 (6 bases). The CDR3 is made up of 14 amino acids. Per germline, CDR1 SGHRS and CDR2 YFSETQ. V lost 3 bases and J 5 bases, leaving 14 bases between the germline ends. CDR3 sequence (DNA): TGCGCCAGCAGCTCGGGGGGGCTTGGATATGGCTACACCTTC. This encodes CASSSGGLGYGYTF. Full variable domain (missing parts from reference TRBV5-1 and TRBJ1-2): KAGVTQTPRYLIKTRGQQVTLSCSPISGHRSVSWYQQTPGQGLQFLFEYFSETQRNKGNFPGRFSGRQFSNSRSEMNVSTLELGDSALYLCASSSGGLGYGYTFGSGTRLTVV.

To note about this clone: This sample also contains other DNA sequences that code for the same CDR3. V is TRBV20-1 and J is TRBJ2-3, with unresolved D. There are 11 residues in the CDR3. Germline values: CDR1 DFQATT, CDR2 SNEGSKA (reference sequence). V lost 3 bases to trimming and J lost 4 bases, with 5 bases between them. The CDR3 protein is CSASPADTQYF. The CDR3 bases are TGCAGTGCTAGTCCCGCAGATACGCAGTATTTT.

The J gene is TRBJ2-7, the V gene TRBV15; 7 bases map to TRBD1. The CDR3 length is 15 residues. CDR1 is LNHNV, CDR2 YYDKDF, per germline (reference sequence). J was trimmed by 5 bases and V by 0 bases; bases with no gene match: 7. The CDR3: CATSRDRGTAHEQYF. In DNA form, the CDR3 reads TGTGCCACCAGCAGAGATAGGGGGACAGCTCACGAGCAGTACTTC.

The count of this clone is one. The identical CDR3 is also encoded by other nucleotide sequences in the sample. This chain uses TRBV29-1 with TRBJ2-7; 8 bases are a match to TRBD2. CDR1 is SQVTM, CDR2 ANQGSEA, per germline. CDR3 length equals 12 residues. V lost 4 bases, J lost 3 bases, and 2 bases stayed unmatched. The CDR3 reads CSVVGGDYEQYF. For the CDR3, the DNA is TGCAGCGTTGTCGGGGGGGACTACGAGCAGTACTTC.

This clone came up once. V usage is TRBV2 and J usage is TRBJ2-1; tentatively, D is TRBD2 (5 bases). The V end lost 4 bases, the J end lost 6 bases, and 7 bases lay between the germline ends. Germline V gene lookup returns CDR1 SNHLY and CDR2 FYNNEI. CDR3 size: 12 residues. CDR3 coding DNA: TGTGCCAGCAGTGGAGGGTTCAATGAGCAGTTCTTC. Its protein is CASSGGFNEQFF. The entire variable domain, with the rest obtained from reference TRBV2 and TRBJ2-1, is as follows: EPEVTQTPSHQVTQMGQEVILRCVPISNHLYFYWYRQILGQKVEFLVSFYNNEISEKSEIFDDQFSVERPDGSNFTLKIRSTKLEDSAMYFCASSGGFNEQFFGPGTRLTVL.

The rearrangement uses TRBV27 and TRBJ2-7; the match to TRBD1 covers 9 bases. The V segment lost 6 bases and the J segment 3 bases; nucleotides outside the gene matches: 9. This CDR3 contains 15 residues. Per germline, CDR1 MNHEY and CDR2 SMNVEV (reference sequence). The CDR3 protein is CASRQQGAVGYEQYF. The CDR3 bases are TGTGCCAGCAGACAACAGGGGGCGGTGGGCTACGAGCAGTACTTC.

This chain connects TRBV5-1 to TRBJ2-3; D is uncertain. Deletions cut 4 bases from V and 0 bases from J, with 12 bases between. Germline-derived CDR1 and CDR2 are SGHRS and YFSETQ. The CDR3 spans 15 residues. As DNA, the CDR3 is TGCGCCAGCAGCCCCTCTCCTTCTAGCACAGATACGCAGTATTTT. Its protein product is CASSPSPSSTDTQYF.

J is TRBJ1-5 and V is TRBV19; TRBD1 aligns across 7 bases. This CDR3 comprises 15 residues. Trimming at V came to 2 bases and at J to 7 bases, leaving 8 bases not matched to a gene. Germline V gene lookup returns CDR1 LNHDA and CDR2 SQIVND (reference sequence). CDR3 in DNA: TGTGCCAGTAGTATACAGACAGGGCTTAGACAGCCCCAGCATTTT. This encodes CASSIQTGLRQPQHF.

This clone was observed once. This chain connects TRBV2 to TRBJ2-1, with a weak D call TRBD1 (5 bases). Trimming shortened V by 5 bases and J by 8 bases, and 13 bases separated the two germline ends. This CDR3 is built from 13 residues. CDR1 is SNHLY, CDR2 FYNNEI, per germline. This CDR3 reads CASSRLGDDEQFF. In DNA, the CDR3 is TGTGCCAGCAGTCGCCTAGGGGATGATGAGCAGTTCTTC.

V and J are TRBV7-8 and TRBJ2-3, with D possibly matching TRBD1 (6 bases). The CDR3 covers 15 residues. The ends were cut back, 6 bases at V and 7 bases at J, with 20 bases in the middle. In germline, CDR1 is SGHVS, CDR2 FQNEAQ. In DNA, the CDR3 is TGTGCCAGCAGTCTTTTCACCACAGGGTTAAATACGCAGTATTTT. Protein: CASSLFTTGLNTQYF.

This chain connects TRBV3-1 (or the pseudogene TRBV3-2) to TRBJ2-1; TRBD2 aligns across 9 bases. The length of the CDR3 is 16 residues. Trimming removed 1 base from V and 7 bases from J; junction bases left unmatched: 8. The germline V gene has CDR1 LGHDT and CDR2 YNNKEL (reference sequence). The CDR3 nucleotides read TGTGCCAGCAGCCAAGTGTCACTAGCGGGCCGAAATGAGCAGTTCTTC. This codes for CASSQVSLAGRNEQFF.

The chain has TRBV3-1 (or the pseudogene TRBV3-2) and TRBJ1-2; tentatively, D is TRBD1 (6 bases). The V end was cut by 0 bases, the J end by 7 bases, with 21 bases between. CDR3 size: 17 residues. Germline loops: CDR1 LGHDT, CDR2 YNNKEL (reference sequence). CDR3 in amino acids: CASSQDFRVGGRGGYTF. The CDR3 coding sequence is TGTGCCAGCAGCCAAGATTTTCGGGTCGGGGGGCGAGGTGGCTACACCTTC.

The CDR3 is CASSLRTSAGGETQYF. The CDR3 DNA is TGTGCCAGCAGCTTGAGGACTAGCGCTGGGGGGGAGACCCAGTACTTC. This rearrangement joins TRBV5-5 to TRBJ2-5; 9 nucleotides line up with TRBD2. Germline V gene lookup returns CDR1 SGHKS and CDR2 YYEKEE (reference sequence). Trimming removed 1 base from V and 5 bases from J; junction bases left unmatched: 9. CDR3 size: 16 residues.

The CDR3 nucleotides read TGCGCCAGCAGCCACGCCTTCCGATGGGGCGTTGTCCTTAAATATGGCTACACCTTC. Protein sequence: CASSHAFRWGVVLKYGYTF. V usage is TRBV4-1 and J usage is TRBJ1-2; a weak D match, TRBD1 (5 bases). In germline, CDR1 is MGHRA, CDR2 YSYEKL. The CDR3 loop spans 19 amino acids. The V end lost 3 bases, the J end lost 5 bases, and 28 bases lay between the germline ends.

The gene calls are TRBV5-4 and TRBJ2-1, with 10 bases matching TRBD2. Germline CDR1 and CDR2: SGHNT and YYREEE (reference sequence). CDR3 size: 15 residues. The V and J ends lost 0 bases and 6 bases, in that order; junction bases with no gene match: 3. The CDR3 region is CASSLGLAGVNEQFF. The DNA of the CDR3 is TGTGCCAGCAGCTTGGGGCTAGCGGGGGTCAATGAGCAGTTCTTC.

Turning to this clone: The CDR3 ends on some other residue instead of the conserved phenylalanine or tryptophan, so this is likely a read error. Because the CDR3's place on the DNA is in doubt, the DNA is left out and the CDR3 is given as listed by TCRdb. This sequence joins TRBV18 and TRBJ2-3; the D call of TRBD2 is as the table states it, not checked on the DNA. Germline V gene sequence: CDR1 KGHSH, CDR2 LQKENI. The CDR3 has 11 amino acids, counting both end residues. The CDR3 sequence: CASSPSFDRGE.

The gene calls are TRBV27 and TRBJ1-3; no definite D call. There are 16 residues in the CDR3. Trimming took 4 bases from V and 4 from J, leaving 17 bases between them. The germline V gene has CDR1 MNHEY and CDR2 SMNVEV (reference sequence). The DNA of the CDR3 is TGTGCCAGCAGTTCCCCCCGTTGCGCGTGCGGAAACACCATATATTTT. Its protein product is CASSSPRCACGNTIYF.

The V and J genes are TRBV7-8 and TRBJ2-3, with a possible D match to TRBD2 (6 bases). Looked up from germline, CDR1 is SGHVS and CDR2 is FQNEAQ. Trimming stripped 4 bases from V and 6 bases from J, with 14 bases between. The CDR3 is 14 amino acids. For the CDR3, the DNA is TGTGCCAGCAGCTACGGAGGGGTGGGGGATACGCAGTATTTT. Translation: CASSYGGVGDTQYF.

The rearrangement joins TRBV28 to TRBJ2-7, with TRBD1 as a possible D gene (6 bases). The germline V and J ends were trimmed by 3 bases and 2 bases, with 17 bases remaining between them. The CDR3 has 16 amino acids. CDR1 MDHEN and CDR2 SYDVKM come from the germline V gene. The CDR3 DNA reads as TGTGCCAGCAGTTTCACACTTGGGGGCACCACCTACGAGCAGTACTTC. Translation: CASSFTLGGTTYEQYF. The variable domain in full, with the rest retrieved from reference TRBV28 and TRBJ2-7, is DVKVTQSSRYLVKRTGEKVFLECVQDMDHENMFWYRQDPGLGLRLIYFSYDVKMKEKGDIPEGYSVSREKKERFSLILESASTNQTSMYLCASSFTLGGTTYEQYFGPGTRLTVT.

This chain joins TRBV28 and TRBJ2-5; 9 nucleotides line up with TRBD2. The CDR3 length is 16 residues. Germline-derived CDR1 and CDR2 are MDHEN and SYDVKM. V lost 1 base, J lost 5 bases, and 8 bases stayed unmatched. The CDR3 bases are TGTGCCAGCAGTTTATCGGCGGGGGGGCGGAGGGAGACCCAGTACTTC. Residues: CASSLSAGGRRETQYF.

The chain has TRBV3-1 (or the pseudogene TRBV3-2) and TRBJ2-3; 10 bases fit TRBD2. From germline, CDR1 is LGHDT and CDR2 YNNKEL (reference sequence). The CDR3 totals 16 residues. V was clipped by 4 bases and J by 2 bases; unmatched bases: 6. This chain's CDR3 is CASSPRTSGFTDTQYF. CDR3 DNA sequence: TGTGCCAGCAGCCCCCGGACTAGCGGATTCACAGATACGCAGTATTTT.